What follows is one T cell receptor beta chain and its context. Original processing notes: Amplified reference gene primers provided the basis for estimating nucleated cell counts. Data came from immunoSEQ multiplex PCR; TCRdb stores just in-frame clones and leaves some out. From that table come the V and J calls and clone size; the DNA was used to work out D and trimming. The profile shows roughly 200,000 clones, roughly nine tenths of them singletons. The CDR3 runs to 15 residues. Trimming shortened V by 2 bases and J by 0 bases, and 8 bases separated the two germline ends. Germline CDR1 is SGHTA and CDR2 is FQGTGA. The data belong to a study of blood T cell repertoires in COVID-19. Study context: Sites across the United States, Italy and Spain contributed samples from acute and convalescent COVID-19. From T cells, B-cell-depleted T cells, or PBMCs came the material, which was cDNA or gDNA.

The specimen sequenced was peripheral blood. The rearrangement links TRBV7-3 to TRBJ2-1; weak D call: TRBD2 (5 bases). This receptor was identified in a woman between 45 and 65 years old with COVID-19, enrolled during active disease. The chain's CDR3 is CASSLFLASYNEQFF. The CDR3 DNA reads TGTGCCAGCAGCTTATTCCTAGCCTCCTACAATGAGCAGTTCTTC. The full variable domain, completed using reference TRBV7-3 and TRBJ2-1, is GAGVSQTPSNKVTEKGKYVELRCDPISGHTALYWYRQSLGQGPEFLIYFQGTGAADDSGLPNDRFFAVRPEGSVSTLKIQRTERGDSAVYLCASSLFLASYNEQFFGPGTRLTVL.